The source of this T cell receptor (beta chain) is a study of T-cell reconstitution after alpha-beta-depleted transplantation in children. Study-level results: From newly produced T cells came most of the T-cell counts and diversity one year after transplant. There were reportedly several hundred expanded graft clones from which alpha-beta T cells came about two months after transplant.

Unique molecular identifiers featured in how the TCRbeta library was prepared. TCRdb re-derived calls from the PCR reads in MiXCR, one entry per CDR3 protein. In the table there are approximately 650,000 distinct CDR3 sequences, around 13% of which are singletons. In this sample, this clonotype turned up many times. Its antigen is unidentified. The CDR3 has 16 amino acids. V lost 5 bases to trimming and J lost 8 bases; unmatched junction nucleotides: 12. The rearrangement links TRBV12-3 or TRBV12-4 to TRBJ2-1; TRBD2 matches 10 bases. This receptor was taken from a girl aged 2 to 9 with congenital amegakaryocytic thrombocytopenia, due to receive a stem cell transplant. The sequences come from PBMCs, collected before TCRalphabeta/CD19-depleted stem cell transplant. In DNA form, the CDR3 reads TGTGCCAGCAGTCCGATCCTAGCGGGAGTTCAGGATGAGCAGTTCTTC. It is translated as CASSPILAGVQDEQFF.